Listed here are 17 T cell receptor beta chains from one sample, sequenced in a study of Graves' ophthalmopathy and Graves' hyperthyroidism. Amplification from RNA transcripts yielded the TCR beta CDR3 regions. Investigators did first-round RT-PCR with HTBI primers, then second-round multiplex PCR. Each CDR3 protein is one row after TCRdb ran MiXCR on the multiplex PCR reads. The sample contains almost 750,000 distinct CDR3 sequences, 35% to 50% of which appear only once. Sequencing input: peripheral blood. The receptors come from an adult man with Graves' ophthalmopathy.

This sequence joins TRBV13 and TRBJ2-7; 7 bases are shared with TRBD1. Trimming at V came to 5 bases and at J to 5 bases, leaving 9 bases not matched to a gene. There are 14 residues in the CDR3. Germline V gene data show CDR1 as PRHDT and CDR2 as FYEKMQ (reference sequence). The CDR3 protein is CASSPKTGINEQYF. As DNA, the CDR3 is TGTGCCAGCAGCCCAAAGACAGGGATCAACGAGCAGTACTTC.

Comment on this clonotype: A read error is likely, as this CDR3 ends without the conserved phenylalanine or tryptophan. The V gene is TRBV20-1, the J gene TRBJ1-1; D is uncertain. The CDR3 runs to 12 residues. Germline V lookup: CDR1 DFQATT, CDR2 SNEGSKA (reference sequence). V gave up 6 bases and J gave up 11 bases, with 19 bases separating them. The CDR3 sequence: CSASSVSVWAFL. The CDR3 DNA sequence: TGCAGTGCGTCCTCGGTCTCGGTGTGGGCTTTCCTT.

The CDR3 loop reads CASVDREGYTF. CDR3 sequence (DNA): TGTGCCAGCGTTGACAGGGAAGGCTACACCTTC. The chain uses TRBV25-1 and TRBJ1-2; TRBD1 agrees at 7 bases. CDR1 is MGHDK and CDR2 is SYGVNS in the germline V gene. The ends lost 8 bases at V and 8 bases at J; junction bases unmatched: 5. This CDR3 is 11 amino acids long.

The sample holds many counts of this clonotype. The V and J genes are TRBV20-1 and TRBJ2-7; D is ambiguous. This CDR3 spans 11 amino acids. Trimming stripped 6 bases from V and 5 bases from J, with 11 bases between. Germline CDR1 is DFQATT and CDR2 is SNEGSKA (reference sequence). The CDR3 DNA is TGCAGTGCCGAGAGTTGGGACGAGCAGTACTTC. Protein: CSAESWDEQYF.

This clonotype showed up many times. J is TRBJ1-5 and V is TRBV2, with D possibly matching TRBD1 (5 bases). With 5 bases removed from V and 0 bases from J, the gap between germline ends came to 8 bases. The germline V gene encodes CDR1 SNHLY and CDR2 FYNNEI. This CDR3 contains 14 residues. This chain's CDR3 is CASSQGPSNQPQHF. The DNA of the CDR3 is TGTGCCAGCAGTCAGGGCCCTAGCAATCAGCCCCAGCATTTT.

The chain combines TRBV11-2 with TRBJ2-7, with 7 bases identical to TRBD2. CDR1 and CDR2 (germline): SGHAT, FQNNGV. CDR3 length: 17 residues. The junction had 12 bases not matched to a gene; V was cut back by 4 bases and J by 0 bases. CDR3 DNA sequence: TGTGCCAGCAGCTCGAGCGGGACGGGGTGGACCTCCTACGAGCAGTACTTC. Protein: CASSSSGTGWTSYEQYF.

The chain uses TRBV2 and TRBJ2-7; 11 bases are a match to TRBD2. The CDR3 is made up of 15 amino acids. Trimming cost V 4 bases and J 6 bases; bases outside gene matches: 8. The germline CDR1 and CDR2 sequences are SNHLY and FYNNEI. The CDR3 region is CASSVASGRPLEQYF. The CDR3 nucleotides are TGTGCCAGCAGTGTGGCTAGCGGGAGGCCCCTCGAGCAGTACTTC.

This clonotype was seen many times. The chain couples TRBV7-9 to TRBJ1-2; 8 bases match TRBD1. The V gene's germline CDR1 is SEHNR and CDR2 FQNEAQ (reference sequence). CDR3 length equals 15 residues. V trimming: 1 base; J trimming: 7 bases; junction bases outside the gene matches: 8. DNA of the CDR3: TGTGCCAGCAGCTTAGACCACCAGGGGGCTGTTGGCTACACCTTC. Amino acids: CASSLDHQGAVGYTF.

This clonotype was recorded at least ten times. This chain links TRBV20-1 with TRBJ2-7, with D tentatively TRBD1 (6 bases). Per germline, CDR1 DFQATT and CDR2 SNEGSKA (reference sequence). The CDR3 is 14 amino acids. Between the trimmed V and J ends, which lost 0 bases and 2 bases, there was a span of 11 bases. The CDR3 reads CSARDLNRAYEQYF. The DNA for the CDR3 is TGCAGTGCTAGAGATCTTAACAGGGCCTACGAGCAGTACTTC.

This clonotype was recorded at least ten times. The J gene is TRBJ1-5, the V gene TRBV7-2; tentatively, D is TRBD1 (5 bases). Per germline, CDR1 SGHTA and CDR2 FQGNSA. Trimming removed 4 bases at V and 5 bases at J, with 12 bases between. This CDR3 region has 14 residues. The CDR3: CASSSGRLDQPQHF. The CDR3 nucleotides are TGTGCCAGCAGCTCGGGACGGCTAGATCAGCCCCAGCATTTT.

Points on this clonotype: Sequence at one end of the junction differs from germline and may be a read error. The chain carries TRBV7-9 and TRBJ2-7; possibly TRBD2 for D (6 bases). The CDR3 runs to 12 residues. The germline CDR1 and CDR2 sequences are SEHNR and FQNEAQ (reference sequence). CDR3 protein: CASSLIAGGLAF. The CDR3 nucleotides are TGTGCCAGCAGCTTAATAGCCGGGGGACTCGCCTTC. Complete variable domain (other parts from reference TRBV7-9 and TRBJ2-7): DTGVSQNPRHKITKRGQNVTFRCDPISEHNRLYWYRQTLGQGPEFLTYFQNEAQLEKSRLLSDRFSAERPKGSFSTLEIQRTEQGDSAMYLCASSLIAGGLAFGPGTRLTVT.

The genes are TRBV10-3 and TRBJ1-1; 7 nucleotides match TRBD1. The CDR3 has 15 residues. CDR1 ENHRY and CDR2 SYGVKD come from the germline V gene. Germline trimming cut 10 bases from V and 4 bases from J; bases unmatched to any gene: 15. CDR3 in amino acids: CASIAFGQVLTEAFF. CDR3 coding DNA: TGTGCCAGCATCGCCTTCGGACAGGTGCTCACTGAAGCTTTCTTT.

Only a few counts were recorded for this clonotype. The chain links TRBV2 to TRBJ2-5; 14 bases fit TRBD2. J lost 2 bases, V lost 7 bases, and 12 bases had no gene match. The length of the CDR3 is 18 residues. From germline, CDR1 is SNHLY and CDR2 FYNNEI. This CDR3 is CASIIEGLAGVRQETQYF. The CDR3 bases are TGTGCCAGCATCATAGAGGGACTAGCGGGAGTGCGGCAAGAGACCCAGTACTTC. Drawing the rest from reference TRBV2 and TRBJ2-5, the complete variable domain is EPEVTQTPSHQVTQMGQEVILRCVPISNHLYFYWYRQILGQKVEFLVSFYNNEISEKSEIFDDQFSVERPDGSNFTLKIRSTKLEDSAMYFCASIIEGLAGVRQETQYFGPGTRLLVL.

As DNA, the CDR3 is TGTGCCAGCAGCTCACCGGGACTAGCGGGAACTGGGACCCAGTACTTC. As protein: CASSSPGLAGTGTQYF. The chain uses TRBV7-9 and TRBJ2-5; TRBD2 matches at 13 bases. CDR1 is SEHNR and CDR2 is FQNEAQ in the germline V gene (reference sequence). Trimming removed 4 bases from V and 7 bases from J; junction bases left unmatched: 9. This CDR3 region has 16 residues.

This clonotype appeared a few times. The chain couples TRBV20-1 to TRBJ1-1, with D perhaps TRBD1 (5 bases). The V and J ends lost 2 bases and 0 bases respectively, with 13 bases between them. Germline V lookup: CDR1 DFQATT, CDR2 SNEGSKA (reference sequence). This CDR3 region has 15 residues. CDR3 loop: CSARKKGRMNTEAFF. CDR3 DNA sequence: TGCAGTGCTAGAAAGAAGGGACGGATGAACACTGAAGCTTTCTTT.

This clonotype is a singleton in its sample. A much more abundant neighbour one base away suggests this may be a read error. V is TRBV24-1 and J is TRBJ1-5, with D tentatively TRBD1 (5 bases). CDR3 length: 15 amino acids. From germline, CDR1 is KGHDR and CDR2 SFDVKD. V lost 7 bases and J 0 bases, leaving 12 bases between the germline ends. CDR3 in amino acids: CATSTDSYSNQPQHF. The DNA for the CDR3 is TGTGCCACCAGCACAGACAGTTATAGCAATCAGCCCCAGCATTTT.

This clonotype was seen only a few times. The chain joins TRBV5-1 to TRBJ2-2, with a weak D call TRBD2 (5 bases). The CDR3 totals 12 residues. Germline assignment: CDR1 SGHRS and CDR2 YFSETQ. With 9 bases removed from V and 6 bases from J, the gap between germline ends came to 12 bases. The CDR3 sequence: CAIVTEAGELFF. As DNA, the CDR3 is TGCGCCATTGTCACGGAGGCCGGGGAGCTGTTTTTT.